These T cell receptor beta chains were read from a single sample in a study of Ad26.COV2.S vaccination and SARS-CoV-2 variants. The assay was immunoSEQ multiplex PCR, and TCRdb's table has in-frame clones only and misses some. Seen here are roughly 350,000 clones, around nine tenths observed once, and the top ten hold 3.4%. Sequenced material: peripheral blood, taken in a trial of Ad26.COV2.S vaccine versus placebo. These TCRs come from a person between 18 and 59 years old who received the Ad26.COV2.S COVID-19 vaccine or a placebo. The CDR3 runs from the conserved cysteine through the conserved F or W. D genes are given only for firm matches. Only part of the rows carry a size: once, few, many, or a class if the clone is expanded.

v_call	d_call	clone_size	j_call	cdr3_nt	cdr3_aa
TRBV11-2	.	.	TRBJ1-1	TGTGCCAGCGGCAATGTCGGGAACACTGAAGCTTTCTTT	CASGNVGNTEAFF
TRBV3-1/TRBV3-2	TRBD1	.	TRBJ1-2	TGTGCCAGCAGCCAATACTCCAGGGGGGACTATGGCTACACCTTC	CASSQYSRGDYGYTF
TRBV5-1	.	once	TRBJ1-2	TGCGCCAGCAGCCCCACGGCCCCTGGGCAGGGCTATGGCTACACCTTC	CASSPTAPGQGYGYTF
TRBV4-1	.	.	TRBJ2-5	TGCGCCAGCAGCCAAGATCCCCGGGCAGCGGAGACCCAGTACTTC	CASSQDPRAAETQYF
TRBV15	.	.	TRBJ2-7	TGTGCCACCAGCAGATCGTACCAGGGTTACGAGCAGTACTTC	CATSRSYQGYEQYF
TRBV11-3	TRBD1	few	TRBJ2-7	TGTGCCAGCAGCTTAAGGACAGGCTACGAGCAGTACTTC	CASSLRTGYEQYF
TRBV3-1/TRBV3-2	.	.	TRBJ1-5	TGTGCCAGCAGCCTAGGACGGAGCAATCAGCCCCAGCATTTT	CASSLGRSNQPQHF
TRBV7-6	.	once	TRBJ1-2	TGTGCCAGCAGCCCAATGGGACTTCTGGGGGATGGCTACACCTTC	CASSPMGLLGDGYTF
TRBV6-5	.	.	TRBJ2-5	TGTGCCAGCAGTTACTCGCCGGAGACCCAGTACTTC	CASSYSPETQYF
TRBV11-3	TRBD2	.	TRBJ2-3	TGTGCCAGCAGCTCCGGACTAGCGCTTGGCACAGATACGCAGTATTTT	CASSSGLALGTDTQYF
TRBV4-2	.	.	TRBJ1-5	TGTGCCAGCAGCCAAGCCAGGTACAGCAATCAGCCCCAGCATTTT	CASSQARYSNQPQHF
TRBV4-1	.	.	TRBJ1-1	TGCGCCAGCAGCCTCCCAAGGCACAGGGAAATAACTGAAGCTTTCTTT	CASSLPRHREITEAFF
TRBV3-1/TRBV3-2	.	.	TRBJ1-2	TGTGCCAGCAGCCAGGGGGCCGGTGGCTACACCTTC	CASSQGAGGYTF
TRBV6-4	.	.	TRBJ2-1	TGTGCCAGCAGCCTGAACAGCAGGGTCTCCTACAATGAGCAGTTCTTC	CASSLNSRVSYNEQFF
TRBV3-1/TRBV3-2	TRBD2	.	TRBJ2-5	TGTGCCAGCAGCCAGCTCGGGACTAGCGGGGGGGCGGTCCAAGAGACCCAGTACTTC	CASSQLGTSGGAVQETQYF
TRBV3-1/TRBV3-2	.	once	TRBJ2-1	TGTGCCAGCAGCCAAGCCCTTAATGAGCAGTTCTTC	CASSQALNEQFF
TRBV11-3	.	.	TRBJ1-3	TGTGCCAGCAGCTTAGACGGTCTCTCTGGAAACACCATATATTTT	CASSLDGLSGNTIYF
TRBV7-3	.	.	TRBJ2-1	TGTGCCAGCAGCCCGGAGGGGGGGGGCGCGGAGCAGTTCTTC	CASSPEGGGAEQFF
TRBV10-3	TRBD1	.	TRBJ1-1	TGTGCCATCAGAAAAGGGACAGGGGGCAGGGGGGATACTGAAGCTTTCTTT	CAIRKGTGGRGDTEAFF
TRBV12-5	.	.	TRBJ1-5	TGTGCTAGTGCTTTAACAGACAATAGCAATCAGCCCCAGCATTTT	CASALTDNSNQPQHF
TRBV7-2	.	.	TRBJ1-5	TGTGCCAGCAGCTCGTCGGGCGACGGCAATCAGCCCCAGCATTTT	CASSSSGDGNQPQHF
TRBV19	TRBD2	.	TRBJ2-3	TGTGCCAGTAGTATCGCGGGGGGCGCAGGTACGCAGTATTTT	CASSIAGGAGTQYF
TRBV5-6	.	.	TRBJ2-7	TGTGCCAGCAGTCGGGTACAGGGCGAGCAGTACTTC	CASSRVQGEQYF
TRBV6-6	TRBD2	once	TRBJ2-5	TGTGCCAGCAGTTACCCCGGGACTAGGGAGGAGACCCAGTACTTC	CASSYPGTREETQYF
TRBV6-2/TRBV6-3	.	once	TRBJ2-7	TGTGCCAGCAGTTACGGTGTGGACGAGCAGTACTTC	CASSYGVDEQYF
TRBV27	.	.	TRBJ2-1	TGTGCCAGCTCTTGGGGGCACAATGAGCAGTTCTTC	CASSWGHNEQFF
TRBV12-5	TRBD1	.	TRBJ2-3	TGTGCTAGTGGTTCACAGGGGGACACAGATACGCAGTATTTT	CASGSQGDTDTQYF
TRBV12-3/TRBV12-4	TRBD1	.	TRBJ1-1	TGTGCCAGCAGGCAGGGGGGAACTGAAGCTTTCTTT	CASRQGGTEAFF
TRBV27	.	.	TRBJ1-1	TGTGCCAGCAGTTTTTCTGGGCACCCGAACACTGAAGCTTTCTTT	CASSFSGHPNTEAFF
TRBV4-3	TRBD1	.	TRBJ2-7	TGCGCCAGCAGCCAAGATAGGGACAGGGGCTACGAGCAGTACTTC	CASSQDRDRGYEQYF
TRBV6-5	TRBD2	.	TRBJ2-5	TGTGCCAGCTCAAGCGGGGGGGCGGAGACCCAGTACTTC	CASSSGGAETQYF
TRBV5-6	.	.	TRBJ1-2	TGTGCCAGCAGCTTGGGTGGACAGCAGACCAAAGGGAATGGCTACACCTTC	CASSLGGQQTKGNGYTF
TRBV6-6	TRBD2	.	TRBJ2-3	TGTGCCAGCAACCGGGGGGGATGGTCAACAGATACGCAGTATTTT	CASNRGGWSTDTQYF
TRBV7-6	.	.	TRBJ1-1	TGTGCCAGCAGCTCTCCCAGTGATGGGAACACTGAAGCTTTCTTT	CASSSPSDGNTEAFF
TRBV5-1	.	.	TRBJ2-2	TGCGCCAGCAGTCAACTAGACTCGAACACCGGGGAGCTGTTTTTT	CASSQLDSNTGELFF
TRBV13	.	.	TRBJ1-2	TGTGCCAGCAGCTTATACCCGCAGGGAGCCGATGGCTACACCTTC	CASSLYPQGADGYTF
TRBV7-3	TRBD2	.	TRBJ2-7	TGTGCCAGCAGCTTAATAGCGGGGGACTCCTACGAGCAGTACTTC	CASSLIAGDSYEQYF
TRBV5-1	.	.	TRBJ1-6	TGCGCCAGCAGCCCCGGGGCTGGCTCCTATAATTCACCCCTCCACTTT	CASSPGAGSYNSPLHF
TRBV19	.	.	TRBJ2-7	TGTGCCAGTAGTATAGATGGAGAAGAGCAGTACTTC	CASSIDGEEQYF
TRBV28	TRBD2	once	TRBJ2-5	TGTGCCAGCAGGCGACTAGCGGGGGCCGGGGAGACCCAGTACTTC	CASRRLAGAGETQYF
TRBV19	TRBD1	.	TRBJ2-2	TGTGCCAGTAGTATAGATCTAGGGACAGGTCGCACCGGGGAGCTGTTTTTT	CASSIDLGTGRTGELFF
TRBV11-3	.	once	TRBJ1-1	TGTGCCAGCAGCTTGGGGGCCGCGGGGGAAGCTTTCTTT	CASSLGAAGEAFF
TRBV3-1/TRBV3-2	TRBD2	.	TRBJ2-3	TGTGCCAGCAGCTTAAGGCCGGGACTAGCAATCCCAGATACGCAGTATTTT	CASSLRPGLAIPDTQYF
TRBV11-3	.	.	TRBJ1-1	TGTGCCAGCAGCTTAGATCGCAAGGGCGAAGCTTTCTTT	CASSLDRKGEAFF
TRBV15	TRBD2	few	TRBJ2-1	TGTGCCACCAGCACGACTAGCGGTGGCTACAATGAGCAGTTCTTC	CATSTTSGGYNEQFF
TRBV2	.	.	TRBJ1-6	TGTGCCAGCGTCGGAGAGCCCAAGTCACCCCTCCACTTT	CASVGEPKSPLHF
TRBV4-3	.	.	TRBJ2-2	TGCGCCAGCAGCCAAGTAGGAACAGCCACCGGGGAGCTGTTTTTT	CASSQVGTATGELFF
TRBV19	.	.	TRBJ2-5	TGTGCCAGTAGTGCCCTCCAAGAGACCCAGTACTTC	CASSALQETQYF
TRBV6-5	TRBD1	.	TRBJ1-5	TGTGCCAGCAAGGGACAGGGGTTCAATCAGCCCCAGCATTTT	CASKGQGFNQPQHF
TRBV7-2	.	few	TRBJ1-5	TGTGCCAGCAGCCCCCTCGCAAGCAATCAGCCCCAGCATTTT	CASSPLASNQPQHF
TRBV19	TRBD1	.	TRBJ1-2	TGTGCCAGTAGTATCCGGGGACAGGGGAATGGCTACACCTTC	CASSIRGQGNGYTF
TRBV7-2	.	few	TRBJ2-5	TGTGCCAGCAGCTGGGGGCCAGAGACCCAGTACTTC	CASSWGPETQYF
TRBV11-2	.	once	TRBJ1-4	TGTGCCAGCAGCTTACAACCTGACAGGACAACTAATGAAAAACTGTTTTTT	CASSLQPDRTTNEKLFF
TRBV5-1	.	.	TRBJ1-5	TGCGCCAGCAGCTTGGCAACAGGTAATCAGCCCCAGCATTTT	CASSLATGNQPQHF
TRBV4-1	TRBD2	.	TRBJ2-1	TGCGCCAGCAGCCAAGATTCAATTAGCGGGGGGGCCGGTGAGCAGTTCTTC	CASSQDSISGGAGEQFF
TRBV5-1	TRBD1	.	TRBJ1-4	TGCGCCAGCAGCGGGGACAGGGGAGGTAATGAAAAACTGTTTTTT	CASSGDRGGNEKLFF